This T cell receptor (beta chain) was found in a study of monozygotic twins with inflammatory bowel disease. The template switching step added UMIs that contained a 6-nucleotide sample barcode. With the 5' RACE reads reprocessed, TCRdb shows one record per CDR3 protein and no DNA. This sample's table reports around 400,000 distinct CDR3 sequences. Note on this clonotype: Its matching antigen is unknown.

Study results and caveats: Varying immunosuppressive regimens may have increased patient repertoire variability.

The V gene's germline CDR1 is LGHDT and CDR2 YNNKEL (reference sequence). The CDR3 length is 16 residues. Specimen: blood. The clonotype comes from a human donor with ulcerative colitis or Crohn's disease, or a healthy co-twin of an affected twin (not recorded which). This chain uses TRBV3-1 with TRBJ1-6; as DNA is missing, the TRBD1 call by TCRdb cannot be tested. This CDR3 is CASSQDGGGLGSPLHF.